This T cell receptor (beta chain) stems from a study of T cells in Graves' hyperthyroidism and ophthalmopathy. General study results and limits: The model's output predicted ophthalmopathy at a median of roughly seven months prior to onset.

V dropped 8 bases and J dropped 0 bases, with 14 bases sitting between them. CDR3 size: 14 residues. The germline V gene has CDR1 LGHDT and CDR2 YNNKEL (reference sequence). Isolation of PBMCs was performed on 8.5 to 10 ml fresh peripheral blood. RNA transcripts provided the source from which TCR beta CDR3 regions were amplified. The TCR CDR3 first-round RT-PCR relied on the HTBI primer set. TCRdb analysed the multiplex PCR reads with MiXCR anew, one entry per CDR3 protein. This table holds about 370,000 distinct CDR3 sequences, roughly 15% found once. This clonotype was counted at least ten times. Its matching antigen is unknown.

The receptor was derived from a woman in her sixties with Graves' ophthalmopathy. Source material: blood. This rearrangement joins TRBV3-1 to TRBJ2-7, with D perhaps given as TRBD1 or TRBD2 (5 bases each). The CDR3 region is CASAPGGSSYEQYF. For the CDR3, the DNA is TGTGCCAGCGCCCCTGGGGGAAGCTCCTACGAGCAGTACTTC.